One TCR beta chain is described in this entry. The antigen remains unidentified. Investigators spread the genomic DNA of each subset evenly over several immunoSEQ plates. Clones were read by immunoSEQ multiplex PCR, and TCRdb kept only the in-frame ones, dropping some. Seen here are approximately 1,500,000 clones, under 99% observed once, and the top ten hold about 0.45%. The data belong to a study of shared clonotypes between healthy human individuals. Broader study findings: Clonotypes not shared had lower generation probabilities than those common to all four donors.

In germline, CDR1 is MNHNY, CDR2 SVGAGI (reference sequence). Trimming removed 5 bases at V and 0 bases at J, with 10 bases between. The CDR3 loop spans 14 amino acids. CD4+ cells yielded CD45RA+ naive and CD45RA-negative memory subsets. This chain connects TRBV6-6 to TRBJ1-1; no definite D call. Sequencing used naive CD4+ T cells sorted from blood. Subset indicated: CD45RA+ positively selected. This TCR was sampled from a man aged 25-40 years in good health. The CDR3 DNA sequence: TGTGCCAGCAGTCACAGCGACATGAACACTGAAGCTTTCTTT. Translation: CASSHSDMNTEAFF.